Below, 29 T cell receptor beta chains from the same sample are listed, as sequenced in a study of shared T cell receptors in the human thymus. The repertoire was sequenced with immunoSEQ multiplex PCR; TCRdb's copy has only in-frame clones and lacks some. The sample yields some 720,000 clones, around 87% seen once. These data were also filed under a second study, of human thymus T cells.

The sample was thymocytes. The receptors originated from a boy in the first two years of life with a congenital heart defect.

The chain couples TRBV7-3 to TRBJ2-3; 13 bases align to TRBD2. After removal of 5 bases from V and 1 base from J, the junction contained 12 bases not matched to a gene. The CDR3 has 19 residues. Germline CDR1 is SGHTA and CDR2 is FQGTGA. CDR3 in DNA: TGTGCCAGCAGCCCAGACCCCGGGACTAGCGGGAAACGCACAGATACGCAGTATTTT. Its protein product is CASSPDPGTSGKRTDTQYF.

CDR3 bases: TGTGCCAGCAGCTTAGGGACAGGGGGCATCTGCGGGGATAGCAATCAGCCCCAGCATTTT. It encodes CASSLGTGGICGDSNQPQHF. The chain links TRBV5-5 to TRBJ1-5; 12 bases are a match to TRBD1. The CDR3 runs 20 residues. V gave up 2 bases and J gave up 0 bases; unmatched junction bases: 12. CDR1 and CDR2 from the germline V gene are SGHKS and YYEKEE (reference sequence).

J is TRBJ2-7 and V is TRBV29-1, with TRBD2 identical over 7 bases. Germline V lookup: CDR1 SQVTM, CDR2 ANQGSEA. J was trimmed by 3 bases and V by 6 bases; bases with no gene match: 8. The CDR3 is 13 amino acids. The CDR3 reads CSVGEGGVYEQYF. CDR3 DNA sequence: TGCAGCGTGGGGGAGGGCGGGGTCTACGAGCAGTACTTC.

The chain joins TRBV7-2 to TRBJ2-7, with D perhaps matching TRBD1 (6 bases). V was cut by 3 bases and J by 3 bases, with 12 bases left in between. The CDR3 is 14 residues long. Germline V gene data show CDR1 as SGHTA and CDR2 as FQGNSA. Here the CDR3 DNA reads TGTGCCAGCAGCTTCGCAGGGGCAAGCTACGAGCAGTACTTC. This sequence encodes CASSFAGASYEQYF.

The chain couples TRBV28 to TRBJ1-1; no firm D call. The V end was cut by 7 bases, the J end by 4 bases, with 16 bases between. From germline, CDR1 is MDHEN and CDR2 SYDVKM. The CDR3 runs 14 residues. As DNA, the CDR3 is TGTGCCAGCACTCCCGGGTCCCCGGCCACTGAAGCTTTCTTT. Translation gives CASTPGSPATEAFF.

The chain combines TRBV14 with TRBJ1-4; maybe TRBD1 (6 bases). The ends were cut back, 0 bases at V and 7 bases at J, with 12 bases in the middle. Germline V gene lookup returns CDR1 SGHDN and CDR2 FVKESK. This CDR3 contains 15 residues. CDR3 region: CASSQDLGGREKLFF. The CDR3 coding sequence is TGTGCCAGCAGCCAAGATTTGGGGGGGCGTGAAAAACTGTTTTTT.

The chain combines TRBV19 with TRBJ1-1, with 7 bases matching TRBD1. Germline trimming cut 1 base from V and 0 bases from J; bases unmatched to any gene: 2. The CDR3 runs to 15 residues. Germline V CDR1 and CDR2: LNHDA, SQIVND (reference sequence). The CDR3 nucleotides are TGTGCCAGTAGTATAGGGGGACAGTTGAACACTGAAGCTTTCTTT. This gives the protein CASSIGGQLNTEAFF. The whole variable domain, filled in from reference TRBV19 and TRBJ1-1, reads DGGITQSPKYLFRKEGQNVTLSCEQNLNHDAMYWYRQDPGQGLRLIYYSQIVNDFQKGDIAEGYSVSREKKESFPLTVTSAQKNPTAFYLCASSIGGQLNTEAFFGQGTRLTVV.

The J gene is TRBJ1-3, the V gene TRBV15, with D hard to call. CDR1 and CDR2 (germline): LNHNV, YYDKDF (reference sequence). V gave up 0 bases and J gave up 0 bases, with 12 bases separating them. The CDR3 loop spans 17 amino acids. CDR3 amino acids: CATSRDWPRGSGNTIYF. As DNA, the CDR3 is TGTGCCACCAGCAGAGATTGGCCGAGAGGCTCTGGAAACACCATATATTTT.

The chain carries TRBV4-1 and TRBJ2-7; maybe TRBD2 (6 bases). V was shortened by 2 bases and J by 2 bases, with 25 bases between the two germline ends. The CDR3 sequence is 19 residues long. Germline CDR1 MGHRA, CDR2 YSYEKL. In DNA form, the CDR3 reads TGCGCCAGCAGCCAACTCTACACCCGGGTCTCGGGGGTCGCCTACGAGCAGTACTTC. It is translated as CASSQLYTRVSGVAYEQYF.

The chain carries TRBV27 and TRBJ2-4, with 8 bases lining up with TRBD2. Germline values: CDR1 MNHEY, CDR2 SMNVEV (reference sequence). CDR3 size: 17 residues. V trimming: 5 bases; J trimming: 0 bases; junction bases outside the gene matches: 9. CDR3 region: CASSRGLAPRAKNIQYF. CDR3 coding DNA: TGTGCCAGCAGTCGCGGACTAGCCCCCCGAGCCAAAAACATTCAGTACTTC.

This clone turned up a few times. CDR3 region: CSVEVGSVYNEQFF. The CDR3 region has the DNA TGCAGCGTTGAAGTGGGTAGCGTCTACAATGAGCAGTTCTTC. The chain recombines TRBV29-1 with TRBJ2-1; perhaps TRBD2 as D (5 bases). V was shortened by 1 base and J by 3 bases, with 10 bases between the two germline ends. CDR3 length equals 14 residues. CDR1 is SQVTM, CDR2 ANQGSEA, per germline.

The chain uses TRBV6-5 and TRBJ1-1; maybe TRBD1 (6 bases). Per the germline V gene, CDR1 is MNHEY and CDR2 is SVGAGI. V was clipped by 0 bases and J by 1 base, with 12 bases between them. The length of the CDR3 is 16 residues. The DNA of the CDR3 is TGTGCCAGCAGTTACTCCCGGGGGGCGCCGAACACTGAAGCTTTCTTT. Translated: CASSYSRGAPNTEAFF.

CDR3 region: CASSPRWGGNYGYTF. CDR3 in DNA: TGTGCCAGCAGCCCGCGCTGGGGGGGTAACTATGGCTACACCTTC. V usage is TRBV14 and J usage is TRBJ1-2; possibly TRBD1 for D (5 bases). The CDR3 consists of 15 residues. CDR1 and CDR2 from the germline V gene are SGHDN and FVKESK. V lost 4 bases, J lost 1 base, and 13 bases lay in between.

This chain joins TRBV7-9 and TRBJ2-3; 10 bases fit TRBD1. The V gene's germline CDR1 is SEHNR and CDR2 FQNEAQ (reference sequence). V lost 5 bases, J lost 0 bases, and 5 bases stayed unmatched. The CDR3 runs 16 residues. The CDR3 reads CASSLDRGPSTDTQYF. In nucleotides, the CDR3 is TGTGCCAGCAGCCTAGACAGGGGGCCTAGCACAGATACGCAGTATTTT. The full variable domain, its missing parts supplied by reference TRBV7-9 and TRBJ2-3, is DTGVSQNPRHKITKRGQNVTFRCDPISEHNRLYWYRQTLGQGPEFLTYFQNEAQLEKSRLLSDRFSAERPKGSFSTLEIQRTEQGDSAMYLCASSLDRGPSTDTQYFGPGTRLTVL.

On this clone: This sample also contains other DNA sequences that code for the same CDR3. Here the CDR3 reads CASSAGGPGDEQFF. The CDR3 DNA reads as TGCGCCAGCAGTGCGGGAGGGCCGGGGGATGAGCAGTTCTTC. This sequence joins TRBV5-1 and TRBJ2-1, with TRBD2 identical over 9 bases. J was trimmed by 8 bases and V by 5 bases; bases with no gene match: 8. This CDR3 has 14 amino acids. Germline CDR1 and CDR2: SGHRS and YFSETQ.

Worth noting for this clone: A read error may produce the germline difference seen at one junction end. This chain links TRBV6-1 with TRBJ2-7; 8 bases agree with TRBD2. Germline V gene data show CDR1 as MNHNS and CDR2 as SASEGT. The CDR3 has 11 amino acids. The CDR3 coding sequence is TGTGCCAGCAGTGCAGCGGGGGCGGGGGACTTC. Its protein is CASSAAGAGDF.

This rearrangement joins TRBV19 to TRBJ2-4; D is possibly TRBD2 (6 bases). Germline CDR1 is LNHDA and CDR2 is SQIVND (reference sequence). The CDR3 is 14 residues long. V lost 7 bases and J lost 7, with 17 bases in between. As DNA, the CDR3 is TGTGCCAGTACGAAGGACTTAGGAGGGAACATTCAGTACTTC. It codes for CASTKDLGGNIQYF.

The J gene is TRBJ1-2, the V gene TRBV6-5; D may be TRBD1 (5 bases). Trimming shortened V by 6 bases and J by 7 bases, and 15 bases separated the two germline ends. Germline CDR1 MNHEY, CDR2 SVGAGI. This CDR3 is 13 amino acids long. CDR3 amino acids: CASRTNGGTGYTF. In DNA form, the CDR3 reads TGTGCCAGCAGGACAAACGGAGGGACTGGCTACACCTTC.

The V gene is TRBV4-2, the J gene TRBJ2-3, with D uncertain. V was trimmed by 4 bases and J by 4 bases, leaving 12 bases between them. Germline-derived CDR1 and CDR2 are LGHNA and YNFKEQ. This CDR3 has 14 residues. CDR3 nucleotides: TGTGCCAGCAGCCCGGCGGCACCCGCAGATACGCAGTATTTT. Translating it yields CASSPAAPADTQYF.

The rearrangement links TRBV5-3 to TRBJ2-1, with D possibly TRBD2 on 5 matching bases. TRBV5-3 is an ORF; its function is uncertain. Deletions cut 0 bases from V and 0 bases from J, with 28 bases between. The CDR3 length is 22 residues. The CDR3 sequence: CARSLAPEGSVGVLTSYNEQFF. The CDR3 region has the DNA TGTGCCAGAAGCTTGGCGCCGGAAGGGTCGGTGGGAGTCCTAACCTCCTACAATGAGCAGTTCTTC.

The chain employs TRBV11-2 and TRBJ1-1; D is unclear. Trimming cost V 5 bases and J 5 bases, with 15 bases left between them. The V gene's germline CDR1 is SGHAT and CDR2 FQNNGV. The CDR3 has 14 residues. Here the CDR3 reads CASSPGEVWTEAFF. CDR3 sequence (DNA): TGTGCCAGCAGCCCTGGGGAGGTATGGACTGAAGCTTTCTTT.

The rearrangement uses TRBV7-9 and TRBJ2-5; possible D gene TRBD2, 5 bases. V gave up 5 bases and J gave up 1 base, with 14 bases separating them. The CDR3 extends over 15 amino acids. The germline CDR1 and CDR2 sequences are SEHNR and FQNEAQ (reference sequence). In DNA form, the CDR3 reads TGTGCCAGCAGCCACGGGAATGGTCCCCAAGAGACCCAGTACTTC. Residues: CASSHGNGPQETQYF.

V and J are TRBV7-2 and TRBJ2-7; possibly TRBD2 for D (6 bases). CDR3 length: 15 amino acids. Germline V gene data show CDR1 as SGHTA and CDR2 as FQGNSA. V shed 4 bases and J shed 2 bases, with 15 bases lying between them. For the CDR3, the DNA is TGTGCCAGCAGCTCGCCTCCGGAGGGAGCCTACGAGCAGTACTTC. Encoded protein: CASSSPPEGAYEQYF.

This clone was observed once. The V call is TRBV12-5, the J call TRBJ2-1; D is unclear. The CDR3 is made up of 11 amino acids. Trimming removed 8 bases at V and 8 bases at J, with 10 bases between. From germline, CDR1 is LGHNT and CDR2 FRNRAP. CDR3 in DNA: TGTGCTAGTTCTTGGCACCATGAGCAGTTCTTC. It yields the protein CASSWHHEQFF.

The V call is TRBV7-9, the J call TRBJ2-1; TRBD2 matches at 10 bases. Trimming cost V 5 bases and J 8 bases; bases outside gene matches: 9. Germline CDR1 reads SEHNR; CDR2 reads FQNEAQ (reference sequence). The length of the CDR3 is 15 residues. The CDR3 nucleotides read TGTGCCAGCAGCAACAAGGGACTAGCGCATTATGAGCAGTTCTTC. Its translation is CASSNKGLAHYEQFF. Using reference TRBV7-9 and TRBJ2-1 for the parts outside the CDR3, the full variable domain is DTGVSQNPRHKITKRGQNVTFRCDPISEHNRLYWYRQTLGQGPEFLTYFQNEAQLEKSRLLSDRFSAERPKGSFSTLEIQRTEQGDSAMYLCASSNKGLAHYEQFFGPGTRLTVL.

This clone was observed a single time. The gene calls are TRBV27 and TRBJ2-1; 7 nucleotides line up with TRBD2. V lost 5 bases and J lost 5; bases outside the gene matches: 21. This CDR3 is 19 amino acids long. The germline gives CDR1 MNHEY, CDR2 SMNVEV (reference sequence). The DNA for the CDR3 is TGTGCCAGCAGTCCCCAGGCCGGGTTGGGGGAGGGCCCGCACAATGAGCAGTTCTTC. Amino acids: CASSPQAGLGEGPHNEQFF.

The chain recombines TRBV5-6 with TRBJ1-2; 7 positions match TRBD1. This CDR3 contains 16 residues. CDR1 is SGHDT and CDR2 is YYEEEE in the germline V gene. V dropped 0 bases and J dropped 10; count of bases not matched to a gene: 15. The CDR3 protein is CASSLARGTGAEDYTF. The CDR3 coding sequence is TGTGCCAGCAGCTTGGCGAGGGGAACAGGGGCTGAAGACTACACCTTC.

The chain's CDR3 is CASRTKRAEKLFF. The CDR3 DNA follows: TGTGCCAGCAGAACAAAGCGGGCTGAAAAACTGTTTTTT. The chain links TRBV28 to TRBJ1-4; D uncertain. The ends were cut back, 6 bases at V and 7 bases at J, with 12 bases in the middle. The CDR3 is 13 residues long. Germline loops: CDR1 MDHEN, CDR2 SYDVKM.

The chain carries TRBV10-3 and TRBJ2-1; tentative D call: TRBD2 (6 bases). The germline CDR1 and CDR2 sequences are ENHRY and SYGVKD. The ends were cut back, 2 bases at V and 8 bases at J, with 16 bases in the middle. The CDR3 covers 15 residues. Here the CDR3 DNA reads TGTGCCATCAGTGAGGGTCAGACCGGGGGAGATGAGCAGTTCTTC. Encoded protein: CAISEGQTGGDEQFF.